This TCR beta chain was recovered during a study of identical twins. Study results and limitations: Excess low generation probability was seen in twin-shared out-of-frame alpha sequences.

Germline V gene lookup returns CDR1 SGHTA and CDR2 FQGNSA. V lost 4 bases to trimming and J lost 7 bases, with 11 bases between them. This CDR3 is 14 amino acids long. This clonotype has only a few counts. Its antigen is currently unknown. Via MiXCR, TCRdb re-called the 5' RACE reads, giving one row per CDR3 protein. The top ten hold about 3.6% of the sample, which has about 260,000 distinct CDR3 sequences, about 7.3% seen once. This sample also belongs to another study, concerning yellow fever vaccine responses in identical twins.

The source of this sequence is a woman between 18 and 29 years old in good health. The chain couples TRBV7-2 to TRBJ1-6; tentative D call: TRBD1 (6 bases). Sequencing was carried out using memory (CD45RO+) T cells sorted from blood. CDR3 sequence (DNA): TGTGCCAGCAGCTCACCGAGGGGGAATTCACCCCTCCACTTT. As protein: CASSSPRGNSPLHF. Combining the CDR3 with reference TRBV7-2 and TRBJ1-6 gives the whole variable domain GAGVSQSPSNKVTEKGKDVELRCDPISGHTALYWYRQSLGQGLEFLIYFQGNSAPDKSGLPSDRFSAERTGGSVSTLTIQRTQQEDSAVYLCASSSPRGNSPLHFGNGTRLTVT.